Sequencing of this T cell receptor (beta chain) was carried out in a study of T cell responses to AZD1222 COVID-19 vaccine. Study-wide findings and caveats: Females made up more of the donors, who were largely white British, and clonal diversity may have come out too low.

Profiled with immunoSEQ multiplex PCR; TCRdb holds only in-frame clones, not every one. The repertoire includes about 150,000 clones, 88% of them detected once, and around 2.2% sits in the top ten. CDR3 size: 14 residues. The germline CDR1 and CDR2 sequences are MDHEN and SYDVKM. Losses at the gene ends were 5 bases for V and 2 bases for J; bases not matched to a gene: 4. As to this clone: Its matching antigen is unknown.

V usage is TRBV28 and J usage is TRBJ1-2; the match to TRBD1 covers 8 bases. The receptor comes from an adult in good health. Sequences were derived from peripheral blood, sampled on day 0 of AZD1222 vaccination. CDR3 loop: CASSRTGWNYGYTF. The CDR3 DNA reads as TGTGCCAGCAGTAGGACAGGGTGGAACTATGGCTACACCTTC.